The 2 T cell receptor beta chains below come from one sample, sequenced in a study of blood T cell repertoires in COVID-19. Method: immunoSEQ multiplex PCR; TCRdb's copy keeps in-frame clones and lacks some. Of roughly 280,000 clones listed, approximately 87% are singletons. The sample consisted of peripheral blood. These receptors were obtained from a man aged 60-69 years who had recovered from COVID-19.

The chain links TRBV5-1 to TRBJ2-4; 7 nucleotides agree with TRBD2. CDR3 length equals 15 residues. With 0 bases clipped from V and 7 bases from J, the junction kept 7 bases outside the gene matches. Germline-derived CDR1 and CDR2 are SGHRS and YFSETQ. CDR3 coding DNA: TGCGCCAGCAGCTTGGGGGAGGGGCGAGCGAACATTCAGTACTTC. Its translation: CASSLGEGRANIQYF. The full variable domain, in which reference TRBV5-1 and TRBJ2-4 provide the parts outside the CDR3, is KAGVTQTPRYLIKTRGQQVTLSCSPISGHRSVSWYQQTPGQGLQFLFEYFSETQRNKGNFPGRFSGRQFSNSRSEMNVSTLELGDSALYLCASSLGEGRANIQYFGAGTRLSVL.

The chain links TRBV6-1 to TRBJ1-5, with D unclear. This CDR3 region has 12 residues. Looked up from germline, CDR1 is MNHNS and CDR2 is SASEGT. Deletions cut 3 bases from V and 6 bases from J, with 6 bases between. CDR3 sequence (DNA): TGTGCCAGCAGTGATATGCGTCAGCCCCAGCATTTT. Its translation: CASSDMRQPQHF.